This T cell receptor beta chain was obtained from a study of identical twins. The CDR3 has 13 amino acids. Trimming pared 5 bases from V and 9 bases from J, leaving 11 bases between. Germline V gene lookup returns CDR1 SGHAT and CDR2 FQNNGV. Points from the study as a whole: The study found that models underestimated out-of-frame TCR alpha sharing in monozygotic twins.

Addition of a universal primer site occurred through template switching, and cDNA carried unique molecular identifiers. Via MiXCR, TCRdb re-called the 5' RACE reads, giving one row per CDR3 protein. The sample yields 420,000 or so distinct CDR3 sequences, roughly 18% seen once. Among all donors, each was a healthy Caucasian. This clonotype occurred many times. What it binds is not known. What was sequenced was naive T cells sorted from blood. The J gene is TRBJ1-6, the V gene TRBV11-2, with D possibly being TRBD1 (6 bases). This TCR was recovered from a man aged 45 to 65 in good health. The CDR3 DNA reads TGTGCCAGCAGCGAACACAGGGCTTCACCCCTCCACTTT. It is translated as CASSEHRASPLHF.